This T cell receptor beta chain stems from a study of cytomegalovirus exposure and HLA in healthy donors (dated by TCRdb to the late 2010s). Describing the broader study: An earlier analysis of several hundred of the donors reported 250 to 300 Gb of sequence data and 117 million unique TCR beta sequences from 150 million to 200 million T cells. About 300 gigabases of sequencing data and tens of millions of unique TCR sequences were included in an early release covering about 700 HLA-typed donors. Of the approximately 400 genotyped donors, 75% to 85% were placed in the genetic ancestry cluster associated with self-reported Caucasian donors. The aim of the study was to test whether cataloging public T cell receptors could identify signatures of past pathogen exposure. Using immunosequencing, the study profiled T cell repertoires from 500 to 800 subjects and related those repertoires to cytomegalovirus serostatus. A separate validation cohort of about 110 different subjects was used in addition to the 666-subject first cohort. To predict cytomegalovirus infection status, the study combined high-throughput TCR immunosequencing, statistical association of individual TCRs with disease status, and machine learning. In a later analysis, previously published TCR beta repertoires from 500 to 750 donors were re-analyzed and high-resolution HLA genotyping was added so that TCR occurrence patterns could be studied. Rather than using new phenotypic data, the later analysis identified candidate immune exposures from TCR beta sequences and from how often those sequences occurred across donors. An earlier analysis of 587 of the donors used high-throughput TCR beta sequencing to judge whether each TCR beta V gene segment behaved as functional or pseudogenic. Donor age, sex, ethnicity and CMV serostatus were collected together with the repertoire data. In a later genetic analysis, genome-wide SNP genotypes for about three fifths of the roughly 670 donors were used, and that subset was treated as a discovery cohort. All discovery cohort repertoires had been generated on a single sequencing platform. Both class I and class II loci were covered by HLA typing, at four-digit resolution. The number of typed donors differed by locus: roughly 620-630 for A, B, C, DRB1 and DQB1; approximately 520 for DQA1; 606 for DPA1; and around 470 for DPB1. Because of strong linkage in the cohort, four to six DR-DQ haplotypes were treated as single units for association and clustering. On average, over 200,000 unique TCR beta nucleotide sequences were sequenced per donor among a few hundred genotyped donors of the cohort, with 15% to 20% of those sequences being non-productive.

Library method: the immunoSEQ multiplex PCR assay. A mixture of 60 forward primers for TCR Vbeta segments and 13 reverse primers for TCR Jbeta segments was used in the multiplex PCR. The CDR3 region of rearranged TCR beta genes was amplified from genomic DNA by a multiplex PCR assay. The amplified TCR beta libraries were sequenced on the Illumina HiSeq System as 87-base-pair reads. On the study's bioinformatics: A later analysis tallied around 87 million unique TCR beta chains across the 650 to 750 repertoires, and around 12 million of those chains were shared by two or more donors. Raw reads were error-corrected and collapsed into unique sequences by a nearest-neighbor algorithm in which closely related sequences were merged to remove PCR and sequencing errors. Alignment of CDR3 sequences to IMGT reference sequences was used to assign V, D and J gene segments. Each retained sequence needed at least a six-nucleotide match to both a V gene segment and a J gene segment. A rearrangement counted as productive if the CDR3 had no stop codons and remained in frame with V and J, and every other rearrangement counted as non-productive. CDR3 was defined by IMGT convention, running from the second conserved V-encoded cysteine to the conserved J-encoded phenylalanine. The earlier analysis of about 590 of the donors excluded sequences that lacked an unambiguous match to a single V gene segment. An earlier analysis of 500 to 700 of the donors classified V segments as functional when productive rearrangements were above 56.7% and as segregating when the standard deviation between donors was above 5%. A statistical classification framework was developed to diagnose cytomegalovirus status using the catalog of TCR beta chain sequences. In a later analysis, V and J genes were assigned by comparing TCR nucleotide sequences against IMGT/GENE-DB human TR gene sequences. In a later analysis, CDR3 sequences and most-parsimonious VDJ recombination scenarios were assigned using the TCRdist pipeline. In a later analysis, each TCR beta chain was defined by its CDR3 amino acid sequence together with its V-gene family, and reads without a unique V-gene family were excluded. As a way to deal with suspected cross-contamination and a sequencing artifact, a later analysis dropped under 600 nucleotide sequences that were highly shared and had low generation probability. In a later analysis, a clonal expansion index was calculated for each public chain from normalized within-repertoire ranks of inferred template counts. In a later analysis, generation probabilities were computed using a VDJ recombination model fitted to out-of-frame rearrangements, and the results were checked against IGoR. Hypergeometric tests were used in a later analysis to score TCR-TCR, TCR-HLA and TCR-CMV co-occurrence, with a repertoire-size bias correction applied to the TCR pairs. To estimate false discovery rates, a later analysis permuted the HLA or CMV assignments 20 times. In a later analysis, co-occurring TCRs were grouped with DBSCAN, and TCRdist sequence similarity was added when clustering was performed within HLA-allele-positive subsets. Repertoires with fewer than 30,000 or more than 120,000 public chains were left out of co-occurrence clustering, as were a few repertoires with anomalous nucleotide sharing. TCRdb stores this immuneACCESS table with in-frame sequences only. Part of the clones is absent; in the studies checked, under half of the shortfall reflects unresolved V genes, and no reason is known for the rest. V and J calls and clone size come straight from that table; D and trimming were deduced from the DNA. Present in this sample are over 130,000 clones, approximately 79% of which were seen just once. Jointly, the top ten make up 6.3% of the sample.

The cohort consisted of approximately 690 healthy bone marrow donors. Cohort members were all nominally healthy when sampled, although unrecorded immune exposures were likely present. The donor tested CMV seropositive and was one of the 289 seropositive cohort members. Each donor provided a peripheral blood sample, and peripheral blood mononuclear cells were used for TCR beta sequencing. Genomic DNA was extracted from the blood cell samples with the Qiagen DNeasy Blood Extraction Kit. Its CDR3 holds 16 amino acids, cysteine through phenylalanine. Solely the CDR3 DNA is kept, with 48 bases framed from the first base. Ends trimmed: V by 4 bases, J by 0 bases; bases unmatched to a gene: 5. The germline V gene sets CDR1 to MDHEN and CDR2 to SYDVKM. Here is what the overall study found, with its caveats: The cohort was sequenced for TCR beta chains only, and without alpha or paired-chain data the features that could be detected were limited. The authors suggested that the approach could potentially be extended to other disease states and immunological phenotypes. The presence/absence analyses assumed that sequencing depth was roughly uniform across donors, and that assumption may not be true. HLA typing was unavailable for some donors at each locus, so association tests used only the typed subset. The earlier analysis of around 600 of the donors excluded 15 to 20 rarely observed V segments, including chromosome 9 orphons, because counts were too low. A cluster of highly shared sequence variants was judged likely to be a technical artifact of the sequencing pipeline. In vitro tests confirmed that a few of the cytomegalovirus-associated TCR beta chains recognize cytomegalovirus antigens. An association between a missense DCLRE1C variant and V-gene and J-gene trimming of TCR beta chains was found in a later genetic analysis and replicated in an independent cohort. An earlier analysis of several hundred of the donors showed that most TCR beta V segments appeared in productive rearrangements either about 87% or about 30% of the time, which broadly matched IMGT annotations. Most TCR sequences were seen in very few donors, while some public TCRs were found in many individuals. A later analysis found that TCR association rates varied across HLA loci, with DRB1 alleles showing the most associated TCRs and HLA-C alleles the fewest. CMV serostatus was the only immune exposure information available for the cohort. A total of 164 TCR beta chains were listed by the study as associated with cytomegalovirus. Strong co-occurrence of HLA alleles, especially DR and DQ, made assigning TCR associations to individual alleles difficult. A later analysis associated 17,000 or so TCR beta sequences with specific HLA alleles at a false discovery rate of 0.05. A further reported finding was that TCR beta sequences accurately predicted the HLA-A and HLA-B alleles for most subjects in the first cohort. The classifier was reported to diagnose cytomegalovirus status with high specificity and sensitivity in both the original and validation cohorts. Linkage disequilibrium might explain the correlated functional status among segregating V segments, but an unknown experimental factor could not be excluded. According to a later analysis, most CMV-associated TCR beta chains appeared to be HLA-restricted, and the HLA associations seemed to be driven largely by CMV exposure. Some IMGT-functional V segments, including TRBV6-2 and TRBV6-3, could not be distinguished by the 87-base-pair reads and were therefore excluded. Compared with the approximately 670-donor mean, donors in an Asian-associated ancestry cluster had fewer N-insertions in productive TCRs, according to a later genetic analysis. A later analysis found that HLA-associated TCR beta chains were more clonally expanded and had lower generation probabilities than equally common non-associated chains. In a later analysis, several top co-occurrence clusters were reported to appear linked to parvovirus B19, influenza, CMV and Epstein-Barr virus.

As for this clone: It lacks a known antigen. No much larger clonotype is one base removed from it; base qualities were not supplied. The sample holds other DNA sequences that translate to the same CDR3.

The specimen was PBMCs. The receptor chain draws on TRBV28 and TRBJ2-3; 9 bases in between match TRBD2. The clonotype was recovered from a middle-aged man in good health and CMV-seropositive. The bases are TGTGCCAGCAGTTGGGGACTAGCTAGTAGCACAGATACGCAGTATTTT. Its protein reads: CASSWGLASSTDTQYF.